What follows are 10 T cell receptor beta chains derived from one specimen sequenced in a study of T cell responses to AZD1222 COVID-19 vaccine. Clones were sequenced by immunoSEQ multiplex PCR, and TCRdb holds only the in-frame ones, with some missing. The table lists 130,000 or so clones, about 90% of them singletons, with 7% to 9% in the top ten. The sequencing used peripheral blood, collected 28 days after the second dose of the MenACWY control vaccine. The receptors derive from an adult who received the MenACWY meningococcal vaccine as a control.

The rearrangement uses TRBV5-1 and TRBJ2-7; 7 nucleotides match TRBD1. With V trimmed by 4 bases and J by 2 bases, 3 bases remained unmatched. The CDR3 sequence is 13 residues long. Germline V gives CDR1 SGHRS, CDR2 YFSETQ. The CDR3, as DNA: TGCGCCAGCAGCGGGGACAGAGCCTACGAGCAGTACTTC. Its protein is CASSGDRAYEQYF.

The J gene is TRBJ2-3, the V gene TRBV12-3 or TRBV12-4, with D hard to call. V was shortened by 10 bases and J by 5 bases, with 16 bases between the two germline ends. The CDR3 totals 13 residues. CDR3 nucleotides: TGTGCCACCAAACAGACAACTGAAGATACGCAGTATTTT. This encodes CATKQTTEDTQYF.

The rearrangement links TRBV10-3 to TRBJ2-7; 9 bases fit TRBD2. CDR3 length: 14 amino acids. Trimming removed 3 bases from V and 4 bases from J; junction bases left unmatched: 4. Germline values: CDR1 ENHRY, CDR2 SYGVKD. The CDR3 bases are TGTGCCATCAGTGAACTAGCGGGTTCTTACGAGCAGTACTTC. Translation: CAISELAGSYEQYF.

V is TRBV6-5 and J is TRBJ2-7; tentatively, D is TRBD1 (6 bases). This CDR3 spans 13 amino acids. V lost 8 bases, J lost 4 bases, and 15 bases lay in between. The germline V gene encodes CDR1 MNHEY and CDR2 SVGAGI. The CDR3: CASGSGQLYEQYF. In nucleotides, the CDR3 is TGTGCCAGCGGCAGCGGACAGTTGTACGAGCAGTACTTC.

This chain links TRBV7-8 with TRBJ1-3; the D is unclear. Trimming took 5 bases from V and 0 from J, leaving 14 bases between them. The CDR3 contains 16 residues. The germline V gene has CDR1 SGHVS and CDR2 FQNEAQ. CDR3 region: CASSSGGRSSGNTIYF. CDR3 bases: TGTGCCAGCAGCAGTGGTGGTAGGAGCTCTGGAAACACCATATATTTT.

The chain is built from TRBV5-6 and TRBJ2-1; TRBD1 aligns across 10 bases. J lost 6 bases, V lost 4 bases, and 7 bases had no gene match. The CDR3 totals 15 residues. Germline CDR1 reads SGHDT; CDR2 reads YYEEEE. The CDR3 region has the DNA TGTGCCAGCAGCATACCGGGACAGGGGTTCAATGAGCAGTTCTTC. Its translation is CASSIPGQGFNEQFF.

The chain combines TRBV11-2 with TRBJ1-1; D is unresolved. Trimming left V 8 bases short and J 3 bases short, with 13 bases between. In germline, CDR1 is SGHAT, CDR2 FQNNGV. The length of the CDR3 is 13 residues. Here the CDR3 reads CASATPQHTEAFF. CDR3 DNA sequence: TGTGCCAGCGCCACGCCCCAGCACACTGAAGCTTTCTTT.

The chain carries TRBV7-2 and TRBJ2-5; 11 bases line up with TRBD1. Germline CDR1 and CDR2: SGHTA and FQGNSA. V dropped 5 bases and J dropped 3; count of bases not matched to a gene: 8. The CDR3 covers 16 residues. CDR3 nucleotide sequence: TGTGCCAGCAGCGTACGAGGGACAGGGGGAAAAGAGACCCAGTACTTC. It specifies CASSVRGTGGKETQYF.

This sequence joins TRBV5-6 and TRBJ2-7, with D possibly matching TRBD2 (6 bases). Germline CDR1 and CDR2: SGHDT and YYEEEE. The V gene lost 4 bases and the J gene lost 5 bases, with 16 bases spanning the gap. There are 14 residues in the CDR3. CDR3: CASSPTMGGHEQYF. The CDR3 DNA is TGTGCCAGCAGCCCCACGATGGGGGGACACGAGCAGTACTTC.

The table lists this clone with a few counts. In DNA, the CDR3 is TGTGCCAGCAGTTCGCCGGGGACCTACGAGCAGTACTTC. This gives the protein CASSSPGTYEQYF. The rearrangement joins TRBV28 to TRBJ2-7; maybe TRBD2 (5 bases). The CDR3 spans 13 residues. Trimming pared 4 bases from V and 2 bases from J, leaving 9 bases between. The germline V gene encodes CDR1 MDHEN and CDR2 SYDVKM.